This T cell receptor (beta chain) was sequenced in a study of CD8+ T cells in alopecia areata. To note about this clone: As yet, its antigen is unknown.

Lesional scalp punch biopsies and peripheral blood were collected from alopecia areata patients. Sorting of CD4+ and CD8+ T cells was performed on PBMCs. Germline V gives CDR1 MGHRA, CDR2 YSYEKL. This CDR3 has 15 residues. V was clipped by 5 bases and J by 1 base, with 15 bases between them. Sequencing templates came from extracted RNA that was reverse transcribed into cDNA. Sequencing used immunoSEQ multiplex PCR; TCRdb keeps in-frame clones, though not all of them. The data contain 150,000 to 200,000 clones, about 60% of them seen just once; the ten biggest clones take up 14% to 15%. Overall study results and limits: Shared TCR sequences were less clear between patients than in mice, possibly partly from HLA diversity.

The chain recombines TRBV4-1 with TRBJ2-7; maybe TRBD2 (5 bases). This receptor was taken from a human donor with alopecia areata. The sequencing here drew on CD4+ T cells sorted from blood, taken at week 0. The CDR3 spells CASSGRLSGSYEQYF. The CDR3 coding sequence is TGCGCCAGCAGCGGGCGACTAAGCGGTTCCTACGAGCAGTACTTC.